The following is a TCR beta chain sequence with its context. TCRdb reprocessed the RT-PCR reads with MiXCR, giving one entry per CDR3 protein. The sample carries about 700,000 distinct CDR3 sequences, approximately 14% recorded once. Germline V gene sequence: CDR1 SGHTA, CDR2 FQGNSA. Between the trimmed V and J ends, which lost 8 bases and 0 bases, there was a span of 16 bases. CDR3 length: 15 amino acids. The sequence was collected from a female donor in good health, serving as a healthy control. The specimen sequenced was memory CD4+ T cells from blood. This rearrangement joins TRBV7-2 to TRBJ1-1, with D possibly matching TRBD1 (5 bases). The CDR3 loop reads CASSETAHLNTEAFF. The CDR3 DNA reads TGTGCCAGCTCCGAGACAGCCCATTTGAACACTGAAGCTTTCTTT. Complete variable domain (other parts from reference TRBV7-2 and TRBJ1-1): GAGVSQSPSNKVTEKGKDVELRCDPISGHTALYWYRQSLGQGLEFLIYFQGNSAPDKSGLPSDRFSAERTGGSVSTLTIQRTQQEDSAVYLCASSETAHLNTEAFFGQGTRLTVV.